The T cell receptor beta chain described here comes from a study of regulatory and conventional T cells in RAG deficiency. Profiled with immunoSEQ multiplex PCR; TCRdb holds only in-frame clones, not every one. The sample lists 20,000 to 25,000 clones; 95% to 96% were seen once. Concerning this clone itself: Its antigen remains unidentified.

CDR1 is SGHNT and CDR2 is YYREEE in the germline V gene (reference sequence). V was pared by 2 bases and J by 0 bases, with 8 bases of the junction left unmatched. This CDR3 is built from 17 residues. Study-wide points: Patient subsets had shorter CDR3s; Omenn Treg-Tconv overlap exceeded 80%. These Omenn syndrome Treg sorts may hold peripherally activated cells instead. Compared with controls, unique Treg TCR beta sequences dropped about 100-fold in Omenn syndrome and CID/AS.

Genomic DNA came from blood conventional CD4+ T cells gated CD25-low CD127-high. The same sample was also used in a study of regulatory T cells. That work contributes: The primer mix had 52 TRBV and 13 TRBJ primers.

Material for sequencing was CD25- CD4+ T cells sorted from blood. This sequence was found in a human donor in good health. The J gene is TRBJ2-7, the V gene TRBV5-4; 10 bases are shared with TRBD2. CDR3 sequence (DNA): TGTGCCAGCAGCTTTGAGATTAGCGGGAGGAGCTCCTACGAGCAGTACTTC. Its protein product is CASSFEISGRSSYEQYF. The full variable domain, with the rest looked up from reference TRBV5-4 and TRBJ2-7, is ETGVTQSPTHLIKTRGQQVTLRCSSQSGHNTVSWYQQALGQGPQFIFQYYREEENGRGNFPPRFSGLQFPNYSSELNVNALELDDSALYLCASSFEISGRSSYEQYFGPGTRLTVT.